This T cell receptor beta chain was captured by sequencing in a study of T cell responses to AZD1222 COVID-19 vaccine. General observations from the study: Most donors were white British, females outnumbered males, and clonal diversity was possibly underestimated. Spike regions recognized by vaccine-associated CD4 TCRs spanned the protein, led by 160-218 and 743-854.

TCRdb's copy holds only in-frame clones and misses some; the assay was immunoSEQ multiplex PCR. The sample lists 150,000 to 180,000 clones; 90% were seen once. A remark on this clone: The antigen is undetermined.

Germline CDR1 is SGHNT and CDR2 is YYREEE (reference sequence). Trimming took 4 bases from V and 2 from J, leaving 9 bases between them. The CDR3 is made up of 13 amino acids. This receptor was taken from an adult in good health. The V call is TRBV5-4, the J call TRBJ1-1; D remains unclear. The sample was peripheral blood, taken on day 0 of AZD1222 vaccination. CDR3: CASSRRGNTEAFF. CDR3 coding DNA: TGTGCCAGCAGCCGTCGGGGAAACACTGAAGCTTTCTTT. Supplemented by reference TRBV5-4 and TRBJ1-1, the full variable domain reads ETGVTQSPTHLIKTRGQQVTLRCSSQSGHNTVSWYQQALGQGPQFIFQYYREEENGRGNFPPRFSGLQFPNYSSELNVNALELDDSALYLCASSRRGNTEAFFGQGTRLTVV.